Following are 25 T cell receptor beta chains from one sample sequenced in a study of cytomegalovirus exposure and HLA in healthy donors. The table came from immunoSEQ multiplex PCR; TCRdb's copy has only in-frame clones and leaves some out. The sample lists some 77,000 clones; 94% were seen once. Sequenced: PBMCs. Receptors were obtained from a man aged 18 to 29 in good health and CMV-seropositive.

V and J are TRBV7-8 and TRBJ1-3; D is uncertain. From germline, CDR1 is SGHVS and CDR2 FQNEAQ. V dropped 5 bases and J dropped 3 bases, with 2 bases sitting between them. CDR3 length: 11 residues. The CDR3: CASSLGNTIYF. CDR3 nucleotide sequence: TGTGCCAGCAGCCTTGGAAACACCATATATTTT.

Here the CDR3 reads CASSVDASTEAFF. The CDR3 DNA is TGTGCCAGCAGCGTAGACGCCAGTACTGAAGCTTTCTTT. This chain connects TRBV9 to TRBJ1-1; D uncertain. Germline lookup yields CDR1 SGDLS and CDR2 YYNGEE. V was cut by 0 bases and J by 5 bases, with 8 bases left in between. This CDR3 comprises 13 residues.

The chain links TRBV29-1 to TRBJ1-5; 12 positions agree with TRBD1. V shed 4 bases, J shed 5 bases, and the junction held 3 bases outside the gene matches. Germline V CDR1 and CDR2: SQVTM, ANQGSEA. This CDR3 is 14 amino acids long. CDR3 region: CSVGDRGQDQPQHF. The CDR3 DNA sequence: TGCAGCGTTGGGGACAGGGGGCAAGATCAGCCCCAGCATTTT.

The V call is TRBV15, the J call TRBJ2-5; 7 bases are a match to TRBD2. Germline-derived CDR1 and CDR2 are LNHNV and YYDKDF (reference sequence). The CDR3 length is 15 residues. The V gene end was trimmed by 2 bases and the J gene end by 5 bases; junction bases not matched to a gene: 8. In DNA, the CDR3 is TGTGCCACCAGCAGACGCGGGACTACCCTCGAGACCCAGTACTTC. Its translation: CATSRRGTTLETQYF.

The chain has TRBV20-1 and TRBJ1-1, with D possibly TRBD1 on 6 matching bases. The CDR3 extends over 10 amino acids. Germline V lookup: CDR1 DFQATT, CDR2 SNEGSKA (reference sequence). The V end was cut by 5 bases, the J end by 8 bases, with 9 bases between. The CDR3 reads CSASTGEAFF. The CDR3 bases are TGCAGTGCTTCGACAGGCGAAGCTTTCTTT.

The rearrangement joins TRBV18 to TRBJ2-7; TRBD2 aligns across 13 bases. Trimming at V came to 0 bases and at J to 6 bases, leaving 8 bases not matched to a gene. The CDR3 runs to 17 residues. The germline CDR1 and CDR2 sequences are KGHSH and LQKENI. The CDR3 region has the DNA TGTGCCAGCTCACCACCCGGCGGACTAGCGGGAGTGGGCGAGCAGTACTTC. Protein product: CASSPPGGLAGVGEQYF.

This clone was recorded once. The genes are TRBV19 and TRBJ1-2; D is ambiguous. The V and J ends lost 10 bases and 3 bases respectively, with 21 bases between them. Per germline, CDR1 LNHDA and CDR2 SQIVND (reference sequence). The CDR3 length is 15 residues. The CDR3 DNA follows: TGTGCCATATCATCGGCACCCGGACTACACTATGGCTACACCTTC. Its protein is CAISSAPGLHYGYTF.

This rearrangement joins TRBV5-1 to TRBJ2-1, with TRBD1 identical over 7 bases. V was clipped by 2 bases and J by 4 bases; unmatched bases: 3. CDR1 SGHRS and CDR2 YFSETQ come from the germline V gene. This CDR3 has 14 residues. CDR3 in amino acids: CASSLTGDYNEQFF. As DNA, the CDR3 is TGCGCCAGCAGCTTAACAGGGGATTACAATGAGCAGTTCTTC.

For the CDR3, the DNA is TGTGCCAGCAGTTACAGGGGTTACCAGTACTTC. It yields the protein CASSYRGYQYF. The V gene is TRBV6-5, the J gene TRBJ2-5; a possible D gene is TRBD1 (5 bases). The germline V and J ends were trimmed by 2 bases and 10 bases, with 8 bases remaining between them. Germline V gene lookup returns CDR1 MNHEY and CDR2 SVGAGI. CDR3 length: 11 residues.

V is TRBV2 and J is TRBJ1-2; the D is unclear. This CDR3 has 14 residues. Germline lookup yields CDR1 SNHLY and CDR2 FYNNEI. V shed 7 bases and J shed 4 bases, with 16 bases lying between them. CDR3 loop: CASTELRQIYGYTF. The DNA of the CDR3 is TGTGCCAGCACCGAACTCAGGCAGATCTATGGCTACACCTTC.

V gene TRBV11-3 combines with J gene TRBJ2-7, with 7 bases lining up with TRBD2. This CDR3 region has 16 residues. Germline assignment: CDR1 SGHNT and CDR2 YENEEA. The V and J ends lost 6 bases and 7 bases, in that order; junction bases with no gene match: 18. The CDR3 loop is CASSLGEGAAGREQYF. The CDR3 nucleotides read TGTGCCAGCAGTCTGGGGGAGGGAGCGGCTGGGCGAGAGCAGTACTTC.

The chain carries TRBV18 and TRBJ1-5; possible D gene TRBD1, 5 bases. V dropped 5 bases and J dropped 0 bases, with 14 bases sitting between them. Per the germline V gene, CDR1 is KGHSH and CDR2 is LQKENI. The CDR3 contains 16 residues. CDR3 amino acids: CASSRQGSDSNQPQHF. The CDR3 DNA follows: TGTGCCAGCTCAAGGCAGGGCTCCGATAGCAATCAGCCCCAGCATTTT.

This chain connects TRBV5-1 to TRBJ2-3, with D uncertain. Germline assignment: CDR1 SGHRS and CDR2 YFSETQ. The CDR3 length is 13 residues. The V end was cut by 3 bases, the J end by 2 bases, with 7 bases between. CDR3 sequence reads: CASSYVYTDTQYF. The CDR3 DNA follows: TGCGCCAGCAGCTATGTATACACAGATACGCAGTATTTT.

This chain uses TRBV11-3 with TRBJ2-1; 7 bases map to TRBD1. Germline loops: CDR1 SGHNT, CDR2 YENEEA. This CDR3 has 14 amino acids. Losses at the gene ends were 5 bases for V and 6 bases for J; bases not matched to a gene: 7. The chain's CDR3 is CASSLGDSTNEQFF. In DNA form, the CDR3 reads TGTGCCAGCAGCCTAGGGGACAGCACCAATGAGCAGTTCTTC.

V usage is TRBV2 and J usage is TRBJ2-2; 8 nucleotides match TRBD1. The V and J ends lost 6 bases and 0 bases, in that order; junction bases with no gene match: 6. The length of the CDR3 is 16 residues. Germline loops: CDR1 SNHLY, CDR2 FYNNEI. CDR3: CASRRQGTANTGELFF. CDR3 DNA sequence: TGTGCCAGCAGGAGACAGGGGACAGCGAACACCGGGGAGCTGTTTTTT.

This chain uses TRBV9 with TRBJ2-2, with D unclear. V lost 0 bases to trimming and J lost 1 base, with 4 bases between them. The CDR3 length is 14 residues. Germline values: CDR1 SGDLS, CDR2 YYNGEE. The CDR3 bases are TGTGCCAGCAGCGTAGGCGTGAACACCGGGGAGCTGTTTTTT. This codes for CASSVGVNTGELFF. The entire variable domain, with the rest obtained from reference TRBV9 and TRBJ2-2, is as follows: DSGVTQTPKHLITATGQRVTLRCSPRSGDLSVYWYQQSLDQGLQFLIQYYNGEERAKGNILERFSAQQFPDLHSELNLSSLELGDSALYFCASSVGVNTGELFFGEGSRLTVL.

The V and J genes are TRBV7-3 and TRBJ2-4; 7 bases fit TRBD2. Trimming took 2 bases from V and 8 from J; bases not matched to a gene: 3. The CDR3 is 13 amino acids. The germline CDR1 and CDR2 sequences are SGHTA and FQGTGA. CDR3: CASSLGGGDIQYF. The CDR3 DNA follows: TGTGCCAGCAGCTTAGGGGGAGGGGACATTCAGTACTTC.

This chain joins TRBV6-6 and TRBJ1-2, with TRBD1 matching over 12 bases. Germline-derived CDR1 and CDR2 are MNHNY and SVGAGI (reference sequence). This CDR3 spans 16 amino acids. The trim removed 7 bases at V and 3 bases at J, leaving 9 bases unmatched. The CDR3 sequence is CASISWDRGLHYGYTF. CDR3 sequence (DNA): TGTGCCAGCATTAGCTGGGACAGGGGGCTTCACTATGGCTACACCTTC.

The chain links TRBV5-8 to TRBJ1-5; D ambiguous. The germline V gene encodes CDR1 SGHTS and CDR2 YDEGEE. The CDR3 length is 15 residues. The V end was cut by 0 bases, the J end by 5 bases, with 12 bases between. This CDR3 is CASSLAVDLHQPQHF. The DNA of the CDR3 is TGTGCCAGCAGCTTGGCCGTGGACTTACATCAGCCCCAGCATTTT.

The chain uses TRBV10-3 and TRBJ2-5; 12 nucleotides agree with TRBD2. The CDR3 loop spans 14 amino acids. Germline CDR1 reads ENHRY; CDR2 reads SYGVKD. The J segment lost 2 bases and the V segment lost 10 bases, leaving 5 bases of the junction unmatched. Written as DNA, the CDR3 is TGTGCCACCACCGGACTAGCGGGACAAGAGACCCAGTACTTC. Translating gives CATTGLAGQETQYF.

The rearrangement uses TRBV2 and TRBJ1-2, with TRBD1 matching over 7 bases. The CDR3 runs to 13 residues. Germline assignment: CDR1 SNHLY and CDR2 FYNNEI. The V and J ends lost 6 bases and 5 bases, in that order; junction bases with no gene match: 6. CDR3 in amino acids: CASRYGTDYGYTF. CDR3 sequence (DNA): TGTGCCAGCAGGTACGGGACAGATTATGGCTACACCTTC.

The chain carries TRBV9 and TRBJ2-1, with 9 bases that match TRBD2. The length of the CDR3 is 15 residues. Trimming cost V 2 bases and J 6 bases; bases outside gene matches: 6. The germline CDR1 and CDR2 sequences are SGDLS and YYNGEE. The CDR3 loop is CASSVSGGALNEQFF. CDR3 sequence (DNA): TGTGCCAGCAGCGTTAGCGGGGGAGCACTCAATGAGCAGTTCTTC.

The gene calls are TRBV10-3 and TRBJ2-7, with D possibly being TRBD2 (5 bases). Germline V gives CDR1 ENHRY, CDR2 SYGVKD. This CDR3 region has 13 residues. V lost 7 bases and J 3 bases, leaving 13 bases between the germline ends. The CDR3 here is CAIKEGEGYEQYF. The CDR3 DNA reads as TGTGCCATCAAGGAAGGAGAGGGCTACGAGCAGTACTTC.

The rearrangement links TRBV11-3 to TRBJ2-1; TRBD2 aligns across 11 bases. CDR3 length: 15 amino acids. Germline trimming cut 1 base from V and 8 bases from J; bases unmatched to any gene: 4. Germline CDR1 is SGHNT and CDR2 is YENEEA. The CDR3 sequence: CASSLGSGGAYEQFF. For the CDR3, the DNA is TGTGCCAGCAGCTTAGGTAGCGGGGGGGCCTATGAGCAGTTCTTC.

This chain connects TRBV7-3 to TRBJ2-1; TRBD2 aligns across 11 bases. Germline CDR1 is SGHTA and CDR2 is FQGTGA. With V trimmed by 5 bases and J by 3 bases, 3 bases remained unmatched. The CDR3 has 15 amino acids. The CDR3 nucleotides are TGTGCCAGCAGCCCACTAGCGGGAGTCTACAATGAGCAGTTCTTC. Translated, it gives CASSPLAGVYNEQFF.